This entry concerns a single TCR beta chain. Authors' processing steps: Reference gene primer amplification gave nucleated cell count estimates. Assay: immunoSEQ multiplex PCR; the TCRdb copy retains only in-frame clones and omits some. From that table come the V and J calls and clone size; the DNA was used to work out D and trimming. The data hold 200,000 to 250,000 clones, with approximately 83% observed a single time. The data are from a study of blood T cell repertoires in COVID-19. Study context: COVID-19 samples from acute and convalescent phases originated in the United States, Italy and Spain. The analysed material was cDNA or gDNA that came from T cells, B-cell-depleted T cells, or PBMCs.

The CDR3 loop spans 15 amino acids. Per the germline V gene, CDR1 is SEHNR and CDR2 is FQNEAQ (reference sequence). V dropped 8 bases and J dropped 6; count of bases not matched to a gene: 11. The material sequenced was peripheral blood. This chain connects TRBV7-9 to TRBJ2-3; TRBD2 matches 10 bases. This clonotype was obtained from a woman aged 25-40 years who had recovered from COVID-19. The CDR3 loop is CASFASGGAGDTQYF. The CDR3 DNA reads as TGTGCCAGCTTCGCAAGCGGGGGGGCTGGGGATACGCAGTATTTT.